This T cell receptor (beta chain) stems from a study of shared clonotypes between healthy human individuals. Cells designated naive CD8 were CD45RO-negative and were positively selected for CCR7, with terminally differentiated effector memory CD45RA+ cells excluded. Clones were sequenced by immunoSEQ multiplex PCR, and TCRdb holds only the in-frame ones, with some missing. Among around 1.9 million clones listed, about 93% were seen once. The material sequenced was naive CD8+ T cells from PBMCs. The receptor comes from a young man in good health. Some clones in this sample may be carry-over from other donors' samples.

The CDR3 bases are TGCGCCAGCAGCCCTAGACTAGCGGGCGGGGTCTACGAGCAGTACTTC. It codes for CASSPRLAGGVYEQYF. The rearrangement joins TRBV5-1 to TRBJ2-7; 10 positions match TRBD2. J was trimmed by 3 bases and V by 4 bases; bases with no gene match: 10. The CDR3 is 16 amino acids. Germline-derived CDR1 and CDR2 are SGHRS and YFSETQ.